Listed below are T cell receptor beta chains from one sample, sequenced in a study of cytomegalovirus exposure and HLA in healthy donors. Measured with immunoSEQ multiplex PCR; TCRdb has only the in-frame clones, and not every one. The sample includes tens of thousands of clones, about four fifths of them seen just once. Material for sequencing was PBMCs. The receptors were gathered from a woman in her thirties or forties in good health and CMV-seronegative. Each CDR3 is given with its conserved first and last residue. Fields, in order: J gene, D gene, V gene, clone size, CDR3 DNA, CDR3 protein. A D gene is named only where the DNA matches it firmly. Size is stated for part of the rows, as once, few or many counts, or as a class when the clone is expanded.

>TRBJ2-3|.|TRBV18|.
TGTGCCAGCTGTGAGTGGGGGGGCCACACAGATACGCAGTATTTT
CASCEWGGHTDTQYF
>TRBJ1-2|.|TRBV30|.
TGTGCCTGGAGTGCAGGGACACGGTATGGCTACACCTTC
CAWSAGTRYGYTF
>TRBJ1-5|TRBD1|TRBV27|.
TGTGCCAGCAGTTTAGGGGGACAGGTGGGGAGTCAGCCCCAGCATTTT
CASSLGGQVGSQPQHF
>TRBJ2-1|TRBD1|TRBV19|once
TGTGCCAGTAGTATTGGGACAGGTGTTCATAATGAGCAGTTCTTC
CASSIGTGVHNEQFF
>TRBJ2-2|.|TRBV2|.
TGTGCCAGCAGTGGATTAGGGGCCCCCCCGACCGGGGAGCTGTTTTTT
CASSGLGAPPTGELFF
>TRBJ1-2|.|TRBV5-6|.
TGTGCCAGCAGCTTGGGAGGGCGCGTCTACACCTTC
CASSLGGRVYTF
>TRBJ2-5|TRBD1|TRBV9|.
TGTGCCAGCAGCGTAGAGTCAGACAGGGAAGAGACCCAGTACTTC
CASSVESDREETQYF
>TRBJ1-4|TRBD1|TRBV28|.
TGTGCCAGCAGTTCCGGTGACAGGGGCCATGAAAAACTGTTTTTT
CASSSGDRGHEKLFF
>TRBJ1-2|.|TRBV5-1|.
TGCGCCAGCAGCCGGACCCGGGACACTTTCTATGGCTACACCTTC
CASSRTRDTFYGYTF
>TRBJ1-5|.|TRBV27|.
TGTGCCAGCCCTTTGGAACTACCGGGACTCCTTAGACGGCCCCAGCATTTT
CASPLELPGLLRRPQHF
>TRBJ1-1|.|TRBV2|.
TGTGCCAGCAGCGCCGACGACATGAACACTGAAGCTTTCTTT
CASSADDMNTEAFF
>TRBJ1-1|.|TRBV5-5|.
TGTGCCAGCAGCACCGGACCAGGCGGGGAAGCTTTCTTT
CASSTGPGGEAFF
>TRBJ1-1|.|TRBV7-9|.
TGTGCCAGCAGCCTCCAACCGGGAAACTACATGAACACTGAAGCTTTCTTT
CASSLQPGNYMNTEAFF
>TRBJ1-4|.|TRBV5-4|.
TGTGCCAGCAGCGATGGGGCTTTTAATGAAAAACTGTTTTTT
CASSDGAFNEKLFF
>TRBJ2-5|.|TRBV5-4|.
TGTGCCAGCAGTGGGACCGGGACATACCAAGAGACCCAGTACTTC
CASSGTGTYQETQYF
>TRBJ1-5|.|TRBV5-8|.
TGTGCCAGCAGCCGTACAGGGATGCACAATCAGCCCCAGCATTTT
CASSRTGMHNQPQHF
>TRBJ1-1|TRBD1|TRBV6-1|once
TGTGCCAGCAGTTCCAGGGGGCAGGGTGAAGCTTTCTTT
CASSSRGQGEAFF